Shown below are 28 T cell receptor beta chains from a single sample sequenced in a study of shared clonotypes between healthy human individuals. TCRdb's copy holds only in-frame clones and misses some; the assay was immunoSEQ multiplex PCR. The profile shows roughly 2,300,000 clones, around 93% of them singletons. The sample taken for sequencing was naive CD4+ T cells from PBMCs. Sample subset: CD45RA+ positively selected. The source of these receptors is a man aged 18 to 29 in good health. Some clones in this sample may be carry-over from other donors' samples.

The rearrangement uses TRBV7-9 and TRBJ2-7, with D hard to call. V lost 5 bases, J lost 0 bases, and 17 bases lay in between. Germline CDR1 and CDR2: SEHNR and FQNEAQ (reference sequence). CDR3 length equals 16 residues. CDR3 residues: CASSLAWAALSYEQYF. The CDR3 nucleotides are TGTGCCAGCAGCCTCGCCTGGGCAGCCCTCTCCTACGAGCAGTACTTC.

This chain connects TRBV2 to TRBJ2-7; 7 bases map to TRBD1. V dropped 3 bases and J dropped 7; count of bases not matched to a gene: 12. CDR1 and CDR2 from the germline V gene are SNHLY and FYNNEI. This CDR3 comprises 15 residues. For the CDR3, the DNA is TGTGCCAGCAGTGAGTTATCAGGGGGATTGGGGGAGCAGTACTTC. Protein: CASSELSGGLGEQYF.

V and J are TRBV28 and TRBJ2-1, with D tentatively TRBD1 or TRBD2 (6 bases each). Germline-derived CDR1 and CDR2 are MDHEN and SYDVKM. Trimming took 5 bases from V and 9 from J, leaving 14 bases between them. This CDR3 comprises 13 residues. CDR3 amino acids: CASSTPGAGEQFF. The CDR3 nucleotides read TGTGCCAGCAGTACACCGGGGGCGGGTGAGCAGTTCTTC.

The CDR3 is CASSPPSGRGWQYF. CDR3 in DNA: TGTGCCAGCAGCCCTCCTAGCGGGAGGGGGTGGCAGTACTTC. This chain links TRBV7-2 with TRBJ2-7, with 12 bases that match TRBD2. The ends lost 5 bases at V and 9 bases at J; junction bases unmatched: 8. The CDR3 totals 14 residues. Germline V CDR1 and CDR2: SGHTA, FQGNSA.

This chain connects TRBV14 to TRBJ1-4; the D is unclear. Germline-derived CDR1 and CDR2 are SGHDN and FVKESK. The CDR3 is 15 amino acids. V was cut by 5 bases and J by 0 bases, with 10 bases left in between. The DNA of the CDR3 is TGTGCCAGCAGCAGTCGAGTTGCAACTAATGAAAAACTGTTTTTT. Amino acid sequence: CASSSRVATNEKLFF. Complete variable domain (other parts from reference TRBV14 and TRBJ1-4): EAGVTQFPSHSVIEKGQTVTLRCDPISGHDNLYWYRRVMGKEIKFLLHFVKESKQDESGMPNNRFLAERTGGTYSTLKVQPAELEDSGVYFCASSSRVATNEKLFFGSGTQLSVL.

This chain joins TRBV5-1 and TRBJ2-7; D unclear. Germline V gene sequence: CDR1 SGHRS, CDR2 YFSETQ. CDR3 length: 14 amino acids. The germline V and J ends were trimmed by 5 bases and 1 base, with 13 bases remaining between them. The CDR3 DNA reads TGCGCCAGCAGTCCCAGAGCAGAATCCTACGAGCAGTACTTC. It translates to CASSPRAESYEQYF.

The chain has TRBV4-1 and TRBJ2-3; TRBD2 matches at 11 bases. Germline loops: CDR1 MGHRA, CDR2 YSYEKL. The CDR3 length is 18 residues. With 1 base clipped from V and 4 bases from J, the junction kept 10 bases outside the gene matches. CDR3 nucleotides: TGCGCCAGCAGCCAAGGGTTGGTAGCGGGAGGGTTCGCAGATACGCAGTATTTT. This codes for CASSQGLVAGGFADTQYF.

The rearrangement joins TRBV6-1 to TRBJ2-3, with D tentatively TRBD1 (5 bases). Germline V gene data show CDR1 as MNHNS and CDR2 as SASEGT. V was clipped by 4 bases and J by 0 bases, with 17 bases between them. This CDR3 region has 17 residues. The DNA of the CDR3 is TGTGCCAGCAGTGCTTACAGTGGGGCCTCTAGCACAGATACGCAGTATTTT. The encoded protein is CASSAYSGASSTDTQYF.

In regard to this clone: Other DNA sequences from this sample encode an identical CDR3 as well. The gene calls are TRBV7-9 and TRBJ1-1, with 9 positions matching TRBD1. Germline trimming cut 1 base from V and 4 bases from J; bases unmatched to any gene: 1. CDR1 is SEHNR, CDR2 FQNEAQ, per germline (reference sequence). This CDR3 region has 14 residues. The CDR3, as DNA: TGTGCCAGCAGCTTAGGGGGACAGGGCACTGAAGCTTTCTTT. As protein: CASSLGGQGTEAFF.

Remarks on this clone: The sample carries other DNA sequences with the same CDR3. V and J are TRBV6-6 and TRBJ1-5; D unclear. The CDR3 sequence is 13 residues long. With 6 bases removed from V and 7 bases from J, the gap between germline ends came to 13 bases. CDR1 and CDR2 (germline): MNHNY, SVGAGI (reference sequence). The CDR3 region is CASSRGSQQPQHF. Written as DNA, the CDR3 is TGTGCCAGCAGCCGAGGATCGCAACAGCCCCAGCATTTT.

V is TRBV7-9 and J is TRBJ2-1, with TRBD2 as a possible D gene (7 bases). V was cut by 3 bases and J by 1 base, with 13 bases left in between. Germline assignment: CDR1 SEHNR and CDR2 FQNEAQ (reference sequence). The length of the CDR3 is 16 residues. CDR3 protein: CASSFGGARSYNEQFF. The CDR3 DNA sequence: TGTGCCAGCAGCTTTGGGGGGGCGCGTTCCTACAATGAGCAGTTCTTC. The whole variable domain, remainder taken from reference TRBV7-9 and TRBJ2-1, is DTGVSQNPRHKITKRGQNVTFRCDPISEHNRLYWYRQTLGQGPEFLTYFQNEAQLEKSRLLSDRFSAERPKGSFSTLEIQRTEQGDSAMYLCASSFGGARSYNEQFFGPGTRLTVL.

The rearrangement uses TRBV7-8 and TRBJ2-3; D is perhaps TRBD1 (6 bases). The CDR3 sequence is 16 residues long. Trimming cost V 5 bases and J 5 bases, with 20 bases left between them. Per the germline V gene, CDR1 is SGHVS and CDR2 is FQNEAQ. The DNA of the CDR3 is TGTGCCAGCAGCCCTAGCAACAGGGAAGTGGGAGATACGCAGTATTTT. This encodes CASSPSNREVGDTQYF.

The CDR3 spells CASSPVVTGGTSGTGELFF. CDR3 nucleotide sequence: TGTGCCAGCAGCCCCGTTGTCACCGGGGGGACTAGCGGGACCGGGGAGCTGTTTTTT. This sequence joins TRBV7-3 and TRBJ2-2, with 12 bases lining up with TRBD2. After removal of 5 bases from V and 5 bases from J, the junction contained 15 bases not matched to a gene. The CDR3 is 19 amino acids. From germline, CDR1 is SGHTA and CDR2 FQGTGA.

The rearrangement joins TRBV19 to TRBJ2-7; TRBD1 matches 7 bases. V was pared by 4 bases and J by 3 bases, with 9 bases of the junction left unmatched. This CDR3 spans 15 amino acids. Germline loops: CDR1 LNHDA, CDR2 SQIVND (reference sequence). The CDR3 is CASSSSGTAIYEQYF. As DNA, the CDR3 is TGTGCCAGTAGTAGTAGTGGGACAGCAATCTACGAGCAGTACTTC. Based on the CDR3 plus reference TRBV19 and TRBJ2-7, the full variable domain is DGGITQSPKYLFRKEGQNVTLSCEQNLNHDAMYWYRQDPGQGLRLIYYSQIVNDFQKGDIAEGYSVSREKKESFPLTVTSAQKNPTAFYLCASSSSGTAIYEQYFGPGTRLTVT.

CDR3 amino acids: CASTTLQDTQYF. The CDR3 bases are TGTGCCAGCACAACTCTACAGGATACGCAGTATTTT. The chain combines TRBV28 with TRBJ2-3; D is ambiguous. The germline V and J ends were trimmed by 7 bases and 6 bases, with 11 bases remaining between them. CDR3 length: 12 residues. CDR1 and CDR2 (germline): MDHEN, SYDVKM.

The genes are TRBV5-6 and TRBJ1-3, with D tentatively TRBD1 (6 bases). V was cut by 0 bases and J by 4 bases, with 11 bases left in between. There are 15 residues in the CDR3. The V gene's germline CDR1 is SGHDT and CDR2 YYEEEE. The CDR3 spells CASSLEEQGGNTIYF. CDR3 bases: TGTGCCAGCAGCTTGGAGGAACAGGGAGGAAACACCATATATTTT.

The genes are TRBV5-1 and TRBJ1-3; 8 nucleotides align to TRBD1. Germline CDR1 reads SGHRS; CDR2 reads YFSETQ. Germline trimming cut 5 bases from V and 0 bases from J; bases unmatched to any gene: 10. This CDR3 spans 17 amino acids. CDR3 bases: TGCGCCAGCAGACGCGGCAGGGACAGGAGCTCTGGAAACACCATATATTTT. Its protein product is CASRRGRDRSSGNTIYF.

Points on this clone: The sample holds other DNA sequences that translate to the same CDR3. CDR3 nucleotide sequence: TGCAGCGCAAATCGTGGGAACACTGAAGCTTTCTTT. Its protein is CSANRGNTEAFF. The chain recombines TRBV29-1 with TRBJ1-1; no firm D call. The CDR3 totals 12 residues. Trimming pared 7 bases from V and 1 base from J, leaving 10 bases between. Germline-derived CDR1 and CDR2 are SQVTM and ANQGSEA. The whole variable domain, remainder taken from reference TRBV29-1 and TRBJ1-1, is SAVISQKPSRDICQRGTSLTIQCQVDSQVTMMFWYRQQPGQSLTLIATANQGSEATYESGFVIDKFPISRPNLTFSTLTVSNMSPEDSSIYLCSANRGNTEAFFGQGTRLTVV.

As to this clone: At the DNA level, this CDR3 is encoded by other sequences in the same sample as well. This chain joins TRBV7-2 and TRBJ1-2; the D is unclear. The CDR3 length is 13 residues. Germline V gene data show CDR1 as SGHTA and CDR2 as FQGNSA. The ends were cut back, 1 base at V and 4 bases at J, with 7 bases in the middle. The CDR3 reads CASSLVRSYGYTF. The CDR3 region has the DNA TGTGCCAGCAGCTTAGTCCGCAGCTATGGCTACACCTTC.

This chain joins TRBV25-1 and TRBJ2-2, with D possibly TRBD2 on 6 matching bases. Germline V gene lookup returns CDR1 MGHDK and CDR2 SYGVNS. V was shortened by 2 bases and J by 8 bases, with 21 bases between the two germline ends. The CDR3 runs 17 residues. CDR3 sequence: CASSEPLGTGARGELFF. In nucleotides, the CDR3 is TGTGCCAGCAGTGAACCTCTCGGGACTGGGGCTAGGGGGGAGCTGTTTTTT.

This clone was recorded only once. This chain joins TRBV11-1 and TRBJ2-5; D could derive from TRBD1 or TRBD2 (5 bases each). Germline V CDR1 and CDR2: SGHAT, FQDESV (reference sequence). CDR3 length equals 14 residues. The ends were cut back, 3 bases at V and 6 bases at J, with 14 bases in the middle. The CDR3 sequence is CASSLTLSGQTQYF. For the CDR3, the DNA is TGTGCCAGCAGCTTGACTTTGTCGGGGCAGACCCAGTACTTC.

The chain has TRBV28 and TRBJ2-2; TRBD1 matches at 10 bases. This CDR3 spans 17 amino acids. Germline trimming cut 4 bases from V and 5 bases from J; bases unmatched to any gene: 10. CDR1 and CDR2 (germline): MDHEN, SYDVKM. The CDR3 is CASSYAFWDRGTGELFF. In DNA form, the CDR3 reads TGTGCCAGCAGTTATGCCTTCTGGGACAGGGGTACCGGGGAGCTGTTTTTT.

This clone was observed a few times. The V call is TRBV7-2, the J call TRBJ1-2, with 10 bases matching TRBD1. The germline CDR1 and CDR2 sequences are SGHTA and FQGNSA. The CDR3 is made up of 13 amino acids. V shed 5 bases, J shed 4 bases, and the junction held 1 base outside the gene matches. The chain's CDR3 is CASSRDRGYGYTF. The CDR3 DNA reads as TGTGCCAGCAGCCGGGACAGGGGCTATGGCTACACCTTC.

A remark on this clone: Other DNA sequences of this sample code for an identical CDR3. This sequence joins TRBV19 and TRBJ2-3, with a possible D match to TRBD1 (5 bases). Trimming left V 6 bases short and J 2 bases short, with 12 bases between. The germline gives CDR1 LNHDA, CDR2 SQIVND (reference sequence). The CDR3 has 14 amino acids. CDR3 residues: CASSRLGPTDTQYF. CDR3 sequence (DNA): TGTGCCAGTAGCCGTCTGGGGCCCACAGATACGCAGTATTTT.

This chain links TRBV5-1 with TRBJ1-4; 9 nucleotides match TRBD1. Per germline, CDR1 SGHRS and CDR2 YFSETQ. V trimming: 0 bases; J trimming: 8 bases; junction bases outside the gene matches: 14. The CDR3 consists of 18 residues. In DNA, the CDR3 is TGCGCCAGCAGCTTGGGATTTAGTTGGGACAGGGAGAGGGAAAAACTGTTTTTT. Amino acids: CASSLGFSWDREREKLFF.

The CDR3 sequence: CASSLWTAGGPYNEQFF. Written as DNA, the CDR3 is TGTGCCAGCAGCTTGTGGACCGCGGGGGGCCCCTACAATGAGCAGTTCTTC. The chain combines TRBV5-8 with TRBJ2-1, with 8 bases aligning to TRBD2. Germline CDR1 reads SGHTS; CDR2 reads YDEGEE. CDR3 length: 17 amino acids. V lost 1 base, J lost 2 bases, and 8 bases stayed unmatched.

V is TRBV19 and J is TRBJ2-7; D gene unclear. Per the germline V gene, CDR1 is LNHDA and CDR2 is SQIVND (reference sequence). This CDR3 contains 16 residues. V lost 4 bases and J lost 0, with 16 bases in between. DNA of the CDR3: TGTGCCAGTAGTACAAAGAGCCTGGTGGGCTCCTACGAGCAGTACTTC. Translating gives CASSTKSLVGSYEQYF.

Regarding this clone: This sample also contains other DNA sequences that code for the same CDR3. This rearrangement joins TRBV7-6 to TRBJ2-5; D is undetermined. Trimming removed 3 bases from V and 5 bases from J, with 4 bases in between. The germline gives CDR1 SGHVS, CDR2 FNYEAQ. The CDR3 loop spans 11 amino acids. The CDR3 DNA reads TGTGCCAGCAGCTTGCAGGAGACCCAGTACTTC. Residues: CASSLQETQYF.